These T cell receptor beta chains were read from a single sample in a study of cytomegalovirus exposure and HLA in healthy donors. The assay was immunoSEQ multiplex PCR, and TCRdb's table has in-frame clones only and misses some. The sample holds 180,000 or so clones, 60% to 85% seen once. Source material: PBMCs. These receptors all come from a man between 18 and 29 years old in good health and CMV-seronegative. CDR3s include the opening cysteine and the closing phenylalanine or tryptophan. Each record gives: D gene, V gene, J gene, CDR3 protein. A D gene is named only where the DNA matches it firmly.

TRBD2	TRBV7-3	TRBJ2-2	CASSLTGGSTGELFF
NA	TRBV7-2	TRBJ2-7	CASSLGQSDEQYF
NA	TRBV5-1	TRBJ2-3	CASSSSIGGTDTQYF
NA	TRBV30	TRBJ1-3	CAWSLSLSGNTIYF
TRBD1	TRBV4-2	TRBJ2-6	CASSQDSDRGRPGANVLTF
NA	TRBV7-9	TRBJ1-5	CSSSGGGSNQPQHF
NA	TRBV27	TRBJ2-7	CASSSGVQREQYF
TRBD1	TRBV5-1	TRBJ1-2	CASSSRQGNYGYTF
TRBD2	TRBV29-1	TRBJ2-3	CSVAQRGGPTDTQYF
NA	TRBV5-5	TRBJ1-5	CASSRSQGVGQPQHF
NA	TRBV7-8	TRBJ1-1	CASSLGGGNTEAFF
TRBD1	TRBV28	TRBJ1-2	CASSFPPTGSGYTF
TRBD2	TRBV28	TRBJ2-7	CASQRGGRSYEQYF
TRBD1	TRBV28	TRBJ1-5	CASSLRQGLGRNQPQHF
NA	TRBV19	TRBJ1-2	CASTTIDGRGGYTF
NA	TRBV28	TRBJ1-3	CASSSPDRNTIYF
TRBD2	TRBV9	TRBJ2-2	CASSVLAGVSTGELFF
NA	TRBV6-1	TRBJ1-2	CASRNLGTAAGGYTF
TRBD1	TRBV19	TRBJ1-2	CASRPGQGRHGYTF
TRBD1	TRBV28	NA	CASSSGQGASYEQYF
NA	TRBV2	TRBJ2-5	CASSAPLVGQLRETQYF
TRBD1	TRBV9	TRBJ1-1	CASSPRTGGRAFF
NA	TRBV5-1	TRBJ1-2	CASYNPNYGYTF
NA	TRBV25-1	TRBJ2-2	CASSDLGPRELFF
TRBD2	TRBV9	TRBJ2-7	CASSAGGTSGSYEQYF
TRBD1	TRBV7-8	TRBJ1-4	CASSLVRTGLANEKLFF
TRBD2	TRBV2	TRBJ2-3	CASRPGLASDTQYF